Detailed here is one T cell receptor (beta chain). Its target is unknown. This sample was included in a study of beta chain features in type 1 diabetes. Populations isolated by sorting all had purity greater than 95%. V lost 6 bases to trimming and J lost 0 bases; unmatched junction nucleotides: 7. CDR3 length equals 16 residues. CDR1 and CDR2 (germline): SGHTA, FQGTGA. Sequenced material consisted of expressed TCRB transcripts (all of the isolated RNA was reverse transcribed). Clones were sequenced by immunoSEQ multiplex PCR, and TCRdb holds only the in-frame ones, with some missing. The data show about 270,000 clones, 14% seen once. Study results and limitations: Type 1 diabetes patients had TCRB CDR3s that were shorter (moderately but significantly so) in all four CD4+ subsets.

The source is a man aged 25-45 years with type 1 diabetes. V is TRBV7-3 and J is TRBJ2-1; 8 bases map to TRBD2. The material sequenced was naive CD4+ T cells from blood. The CDR3 sequence: CASSLLAGSSYNEQFF. The CDR3 nucleotides read TGTGCCAGCAGTCTTTTAGCGGGAAGCTCCTACAATGAGCAGTTCTTC.